The rows below give T cell receptor beta chains drawn from one sample of a study of cytotoxic CD8 clonotypes in ibrutinib-treated CLL. Clones were sequenced by immunoSEQ multiplex PCR, and TCRdb holds only the in-frame ones, with some missing. The sample yields more than 200,000 clones, about three quarters seen once. The material sequenced was PBMCs, taken after 24 months of ibrutinib treatment. The receptors here all came from a human donor with chronic lymphocytic leukemia. CDR3s include the opening cysteine and the closing phenylalanine or tryptophan. Each record gives: D gene, J gene, clone size, V gene, CDR3 DNA, CDR3 protein. A D gene is named only where the DNA matches it firmly. Not all rows give a size; the values are once, few, many and, for expanded clones, a class.

TRBD1 | TRBJ2-3 | - | TRBV27 | TGTGCCAGCAGCAGACAGGGGAAGAGCACAGATACGCAGTATTTT | CASSRQGKSTDTQYF
TRBD2 | TRBJ2-1 | - | TRBV6-6 | TGTGCCAGCATCTCAACGGGGGGGCGCAATGAGCAGTTCTTC | CASISTGGRNEQFF
- | TRBJ2-1 | - | TRBV6-4 | TGTGCCAGCAGTAGCGAGACTGCCAATGAGCAGTTCTTC | CASSSETANEQFF
- | TRBJ2-5 | few | TRBV14 | TGTGCCAGCAGCCAAGGATCGGCAGGGCCGTGGGAGACCCAGTACTTC | CASSQGSAGPWETQYF
- | TRBJ2-7 | - | TRBV18 | TGTGCCAGCTCACCTGCTCCGGACCCGACCTACGAGCAGTACTTC | CASSPAPDPTYEQYF
TRBD1 | TRBJ2-7 | few | TRBV18 | TGTGCCAGCTCACCCAGTACAGGGGGAACTACCTCCTACGAGCAGTACTTC | CASSPSTGGTTSYEQYF
- | TRBJ1-2 | few | TRBV5-6 | TGTGCCAGCAGCTTTTCTCCAGGCGTCTTAGTTGGCTACACCTTC | CASSFSPGVLVGYTF
TRBD2 | TRBJ2-2 | - | TRBV5-6 | TGTGCCAGCAGCTTGGGGCAGGTACTCCGGGACTACCCCACCGGGGAGCTGTTTTTT | CASSLGQVLRDYPTGELFF
- | TRBJ1-5 | - | TRBV5-1 | TGCGCCAGCAGCCTGAAACCAGGGGAGCCCCAGCATTTT | CASSLKPGEPQHF
- | TRBJ2-6 | once | TRBV5-1 | TGCGCCAGCAGCGCGTGGGTAGATGGGGCCAACGTCCTGACTTTC | CASSAWVDGANVLTF
TRBD1 | TRBJ2-7 | once | TRBV7-2 | TGTGCCAGCAGCCACGGGACAGGGGGACCCTACGAGCAGTACTTC | CASSHGTGGPYEQYF
TRBD1 | TRBJ2-7 | - | TRBV6-5 | TGTGCCAGCAGTTCCCGGACAGGTTCCTACGAGCAGTACTTC | CASSSRTGSYEQYF
- | TRBJ2-7 | - | TRBV19 | TGTGCCAGTAGTATAGAGGGCTACGAGCAGTACTTC | CASSIEGYEQYF
TRBD2 | TRBJ2-5 | - | TRBV28 | TGTGCCAGCAGTCATAGCGGGAGTCTGGAAGAGACCCAGTACTTC | CASSHSGSLEETQYF
- | TRBJ1-1 | few | TRBV2 | TGTGCCAGTCTTACGGGGGCTGAAGCTTTCTTT | CASLTGAEAFF
- | TRBJ1-1 | - | TRBV5-1 | TGCGCCAGCAGCTTGGCCCAGGGAAACACTGAAGCTTTCTTT | CASSLAQGNTEAFF
- | TRBJ1-2 | few | TRBV27 | TGTGCCAGCAGTTTTGGCGGCGGTGATTATGGCTACACCTTC | CASSFGGGDYGYTF
TRBD1 | TRBJ2-3 | - | TRBV7-2 | TGTGCCAGCAGACCGGGACAGGGGGGGCACACAGATACGCAGTATTTT | CASRPGQGGHTDTQYF
- | TRBJ2-7 | few | TRBV28 | TGTGCCAGCACCCCGGGGAGCTCCTACGAGCAGTACTTC | CASTPGSSYEQYF
TRBD1 | TRBJ1-2 | - | TRBV30 | TGTGCCTGGTGCCTTTTTGGGACAGGGAAGGCCTATGGCTACACCTTC | CAWCLFGTGKAYGYTF
- | TRBJ2-7 | once | TRBV27 | TGTGCCAGCCGATCTAACATGCTCTCCTACGAGCAGTACTTC | CASRSNMLSYEQYF
TRBD1 | TRBJ2-7 | - | TRBV5-1 | TGCGCCAGCAGCTGGGGGACAGGGGGATACGAGCAGTACTTC | CASSWGTGGYEQYF
- | TRBJ2-7 | - | TRBV28 | TGTGCCAGCAGTTTTCCCAGCGCTTCCTCCTACGAGCAGTACTTC | CASSFPSASSYEQYF
- | TRBJ2-7 | - | TRBV4-3 | TGCGCCAGCAGCCAAGATGCGTTCTACGAGCAGTACTTC | CASSQDAFYEQYF
TRBD1 | TRBJ2-2 | - | TRBV10-2 | TGCGCCAGCGATAAAGGGGGCTTGTACACCGGGGAGCTGTTTTTT | CASDKGGLYTGELFF
TRBD2 | TRBJ2-2 | - | TRBV7-3 | TGTGCCAGCAGAAATGGGCTAGCGGCCGGGGAGCTGTTTTTT | CASRNGLAAGELFF
- | TRBJ2-7 | - | TRBV4-2 | TGTGCCAGCAGCCCCCTGGGGGGAGACTTCTCTAATCTTCCCTACGAGCAGTACTTC | CASSPLGGDFSNLPYEQYF
- | TRBJ1-2 | - | TRBV18 | TGTGCCAGCTCAGTACAGGGAATGGGCTATGGCTACACCTTC | CASSVQGMGYGYTF
- | TRBJ2-6 | few | TRBV29-1 | TGCAGCGTTGAGGAGGGAGCTGGGGCCAACGTCCTGACTTTC | CSVEEGAGANVLTF
- | TRBJ2-7 | - | TRBV7-9 | TGTGCCAGCAGCTTACGGGGGGCTTACGAGCAGTACTTC | CASSLRGAYEQYF
TRBD2 | TRBJ2-3 | - | TRBV9 | TGTGCCAGCAGCTACGGACTAGCGGGAGTGGTAGATACGCAGTATTTT | CASSYGLAGVVDTQYF
TRBD2 | TRBJ2-1 | - | TRBV29-1 | TGCACCGCAGGCGAGACTGATTTAGCGGGAGTTCTTGAGCAGTTCTTC | CTAGETDLAGVLEQFF
- | TRBJ1-5 | few | TRBV6-5 | TGTGCCAGCAGTCCCGGACGTTCCAATCAGCCCCAGCATTTT | CASSPGRSNQPQHF